This entry is about one TCR beta chain. PCR was performed using 60 Vbeta and 13 Jbeta primers. Clones were sequenced by immunoSEQ multiplex PCR, and TCRdb holds only the in-frame ones, with some missing. The table shows over 75,000 clones, with roughly two thirds occurring only once. This record belongs to a study of cytomegalovirus exposure and HLA in healthy donors. Germline lookup yields CDR1 SGHAT and CDR2 FQDESV (reference sequence). This CDR3 has 17 amino acids. V was pared by 2 bases and J by 4 bases, with 18 bases between. The specimen was PBMCs. The V call is TRBV11-1, the J call TRBJ2-1, with a tentative D call TRBD2 (5 bases). This TCR derives from a human donor in good health. CDR3 in amino acids: CASSLRTWAAIYNEQFF. The DNA of the CDR3 is TGTGCCAGCAGCTTACGGACTTGGGCCGCGATATACAATGAGCAGTTCTTC.